The 10 T cell receptor beta chains reported below all come from one sample, sequenced in a study of Graves' ophthalmopathy and Graves' hyperthyroidism. Amplifying from RNA transcripts, the study obtained TCR beta CDR3 regions. Amplification began with first-round RT-PCR using HTBI primers, then second-round multiplex PCR was performed. TCRdb independently ran MiXCR on the multiplex PCR reads; one entry per CDR3 protein. This sample has some 360,000 distinct CDR3 sequences, with about a sixth found just once. Source material: peripheral blood. These receptors all come from an adult woman with stable Graves' hyperthyroidism.

This clonotype was seen repeatedly, ten times or more. This chain links TRBV10-2 with TRBJ2-5; D is undetermined. V lost 7 bases and J lost 5, with 11 bases in between. This CDR3 has 12 residues. Per the germline V gene, CDR1 is WSHSY and CDR2 is SAAADI. The CDR3 here is CASTSARETQYF. CDR3 nucleotides: TGCGCCAGCACATCGGCACGGGAGACCCAGTACTTC.

The sample holds many counts of this clonotype. V is TRBV4-1 and J is TRBJ2-5, with 10 bases matching TRBD1. The CDR3 loop spans 16 amino acids. J lost 3 bases, V lost 1 base, and 5 bases had no gene match. From germline, CDR1 is MGHRA and CDR2 YSYEKL. Written as DNA, the CDR3 is TGCGCCAGCAGCCAAGTTGTCGGGACAGGGGAAGAGACCCAGTACTTC. Translating it yields CASSQVVGTGEETQYF.

There are a few counts of this clonotype. A much larger clone lies one base from this, so it may be a read error. The chain has TRBV27 and TRBJ2-5; 8 positions match TRBD1. CDR3 size: 14 residues. Germline CDR1 reads MNHEY; CDR2 reads SMNVEV (reference sequence). The CDR3 DNA reads as TGTGCCAGCAGTTTGGCAGGGGGCTTAGAGACCAAGTACTTC. Translated, it gives CASSLAGGLETKYF.

The sample holds many counts of this clonotype. The V gene is TRBV20-1, the J gene TRBJ2-7; perhaps TRBD1 as D (5 bases). The length of the CDR3 is 11 residues. Trimming pared 2 bases from V and 3 bases from J, leaving 5 bases between. Germline V gene data show CDR1 as DFQATT and CDR2 as SNEGSKA (reference sequence). The CDR3 loop reads CSARQGYEQYF. DNA for the CDR3: TGCAGTGCTAGACAGGGCTACGAGCAGTACTTC.

This clonotype came up many times. The V and J genes are TRBV7-8 and TRBJ2-7; 12 positions match TRBD2. J was trimmed by 2 bases and V by 6 bases; bases with no gene match: 5. This CDR3 has 15 residues. The germline gives CDR1 SGHVS, CDR2 FQNEAQ. CDR3 DNA sequence: TGTGCCAGCAGAGAGACTAGCGGGAGTGCCTACGAGCAGTACTTC. Encoded protein: CASRETSGSAYEQYF.

Ten or more counts support this clonotype. The J gene is TRBJ2-7, the V gene TRBV7-2; TRBD1 aligns across 7 bases. There are 12 residues in the CDR3. With V trimmed by 4 bases and J by 11 bases, 8 bases remained unmatched. CDR1 and CDR2 from the germline V gene are SGHTA and FQGNSA. CDR3 in DNA: TGTGCCAGCAGCTCCCGGACAGGCGAAAAGTACTTC. Translating gives CASSSRTGEKYF.

This clonotype was observed at least ten times. The chain links TRBV6-2 or TRBV6-3 to TRBJ2-7; TRBD1 agrees at 7 bases. CDR1 and CDR2 (germline): MNHEY, SVGEGT. The CDR3 is 16 residues long. J gave up 3 bases and V 7 bases, and 15 bases lay outside the gene matches. CDR3 residues: CASTRLTGTAIYEQYF. The CDR3 DNA reads TGTGCCAGCACCCGACTCACCGGGACAGCCATCTACGAGCAGTACTTC.

This clonotype was observed at least ten times. V gene TRBV10-3 combines with J gene TRBJ2-7, with D tentatively TRBD1 or TRBD2 (5 bases each). Trimming removed 3 bases at V and 0 bases at J, with 12 bases between. The CDR3 contains 15 residues. Looked up from germline, CDR1 is ENHRY and CDR2 is SYGVKD. The CDR3 region is CAISEGEISSYEQYF. The CDR3 DNA follows: TGTGCCATCAGTGAAGGGGAGATCTCCTCCTACGAGCAGTACTTC.

For this clonotype: A much larger clone lies one base from this, so it may be a read error. The chain uses TRBV19 and TRBJ1-1; no reliable D call. Germline V CDR1 and CDR2: LNHDA, SQIVND (reference sequence). CDR3 length: 14 residues. This chain's CDR3 is CASRSWQLNTEACF. CDR3 in DNA: TGTGCCAGTAGATCCTGGCAGCTGAACACTGAAGCTTGCTTT.

This clonotype was seen many times. V and J are TRBV15 and TRBJ2-2, with 7 positions matching TRBD1. Germline V gene data show CDR1 as LNHNV and CDR2 as YYDKDF (reference sequence). V shed 5 bases, J shed 3 bases, and the junction held 6 bases outside the gene matches. This CDR3 region has 15 residues. This CDR3 is CATSPSTGYTGELFF. CDR3 DNA sequence: TGTGCCACCAGCCCCTCGACAGGGTACACCGGGGAGCTGTTTTTT.